The rows below give T cell receptor beta chains drawn from one sample of a study of technical replicates of blood from a few donors. The repertoire was sequenced with immunoSEQ multiplex PCR; TCRdb's copy has only in-frame clones and lacks some. The repertoire holds tens of thousands of clones, with roughly 90% as singletons. Sequenced sample: T cells isolated from PBMCs. Source of these receptors: a human donor in good health. CDR3s include the opening cysteine and the closing phenylalanine or tryptophan. The D gene is left open where the match is weak. Clone size is given for some rows only: seen once, a few or many times, or a class if the clone is expanded.

d_call	cdr3_length	v_call	clone_size	j_call	cdr3_aa	cdr3_nt
TRBD2	14	TRBV5-1	NA	TRBJ2-1	CASEKTGGPREQFF	TGCGCCAGCGAGAAAACGGGAGGGCCTAGGGAGCAGTTCTTC
TRBD1	14	TRBV27	NA	TRBJ2-7	CASIPGQASYEQYF	TGTGCCAGCATTCCGGGACAGGCGTCCTACGAGCAGTACTTC
NA	12	TRBV7-8	NA	TRBJ1-1	CASSPSPGAPFF	TGTGCCAGCAGCCCCAGTCCAGGGGCACCTTTCTTT
TRBD1	15	TRBV6-1	once	TRBJ1-5	CASSEATGSPQPQHF	TGTGCCAGCAGTGAAGCGACAGGGTCCCCTCAGCCCCAGCATTTT
TRBD1	15	TRBV7-6	NA	TRBJ1-5	CASSHLDRAHQPQHF	TGTGCCAGCAGCCACCTAGACAGGGCCCATCAGCCCCAGCATTTT
NA	11	TRBV20-1	NA	TRBJ2-3	CSAQRVDTQYF	TGCAGTGCCCAGCGGGTGGATACGCAGTATTTT
TRBD1	14	TRBV19	few	TRBJ2-7	CASSQDRLSYEQYF	TGTGCCAGTAGCCAGGACAGGCTCTCCTACGAGCAGTACTTC
NA	12	TRBV28	NA	TRBJ1-1	CASSWLTGEAFF	TGTGCCAGCAGTTGGCTGACAGGAGAAGCTTTCTTT
TRBD2	19	TRBV5-6	NA	TRBJ2-1	CASSFTSGRVKTNYNEQFF	TGTGCCAGCAGCTTCACTAGCGGGAGGGTTAAGACCAACTACAATGAGCAGTTCTTC
NA	14	TRBV7-8	NA	TRBJ1-6	CASSWAAKESPLHF	TGTGCCAGCAGCTGGGCCGCGAAGGAATCACCCCTCCACTTT
NA	13	TRBV5-4	NA	TRBJ2-7	CASSPAGGYEQYF	TGTGCCAGCAGCCCAGCCGGGGGATACGAGCAGTACTTC
TRBD2	14	TRBV5-1	NA	TRBJ2-7	CASSLREGPYEQYF	TGCGCCAGCAGCTTACGGGAGGGCCCTTACGAGCAGTACTTC
NA	16	TRBV7-9	NA	TRBJ1-5	CASSLEAGVGNQPQHF	TGTGCCAGCAGCTTAGAAGCGGGGGTGGGCAATCAGCCCCAGCATTTT
NA	15	TRBV6-5	NA	TRBJ2-4	CASRGSLGAKNIQYF	TGTGCCAGCAGGGGCAGTCTTGGGGCCAAAAACATTCAGTACTTC
NA	12	TRBV5-4	NA	TRBJ2-1	CASSFGQDEQFF	TGTGCCAGCAGCTTCGGCCAGGATGAGCAGTTCTTC
NA	11	TRBV6-5	NA	TRBJ2-7	CASQGTYEQYF	TGTGCCAGTCAGGGAACCTACGAGCAGTACTTC
TRBD1	15	TRBV28	NA	TRBJ2-7	CASSVQGADSYEQYF	TGTGCCAGCAGTGTACAGGGGGCCGACTCCTACGAGCAGTACTTC
TRBD1	13	TRBV30	NA	TRBJ1-4	CAWSAGTGEKLFF	TGTGCCTGGAGTGCTGGGACAGGTGAAAAACTGTTTTTT
NA	13	TRBV27	few	TRBJ2-2	CASSPSLTGELFF	TGTGCCAGCAGTCCCAGTCTCACCGGGGAGCTGTTTTTT
NA	17	TRBV5-1	NA	TRBJ2-7	CASSLATVGQGSYEQYF	TGCGCCAGCAGCTTGGCCACGGTCGGGCAGGGGTCCTACGAGCAGTACTTC
NA	15	TRBV28	NA	TRBJ2-2	CASRRASTNTGELFF	TGTGCCAGCAGGAGGGCTTCAACAAACACCGGGGAGCTGTTTTTT
NA	16	TRBV18	NA	TRBJ2-6	CASSPLQGSGANVLTF	TGTGCCAGCTCACCTTTACAGGGATCTGGGGCCAACGTCCTGACTTTC
NA	14	TRBV2	NA	TRBJ2-1	CASFPGVPYNEQFF	TGTGCCAGCTTCCCAGGGGTCCCCTACAATGAGCAGTTCTTC
NA	14	TRBV21-1	NA	TRBJ2-5	CASSPERGQETQYF	TGTGCCAGCAGCCCAGAGAGAGGCCAAGAGACCCAGTACTTC
NA	14	TRBV30	NA	TRBJ2-2	CAWSVLGGTGELFF	TGTGCCTGGAGTGTACTCGGCGGAACCGGGGAGCTGTTTTTT
NA	14	TRBV2	NA	TRBJ1-2	CASSDFTGLRGYTF	TGTGCCAGCAGTGATTTTACAGGGCTTCGGGGCTACACCTTC
NA	14	TRBV2	NA	TRBJ2-7	CASSEIASFYEQYF	TGTGCCAGCAGTGAGATTGCTAGCTTCTACGAGCAGTACTTC